The TCR beta chain described here comes from a study of blood T cell repertoires in COVID-19. Study summary: COVID-19 samples from acute and convalescent phases originated in the United States, Italy and Spain. T cells, B-cell-depleted T cells, or PBMCs provided the cDNA or gDNA that served as material.

V was shortened by 5 bases and J by 3 bases, with 13 bases between the two germline ends. The CDR3 spans 15 residues. The germline CDR1 and CDR2 sequences are MNHEY and SVGAGI. During active infection, Seattle patients enrolled and were then monitored through disease. As handled by the study authors: The authors estimated nucleated cell counts from reference gene primer amplification. Generated by immunoSEQ multiplex PCR, the TCRdb table keeps only in-frame clones and is missing some. V and J calls and clone size are those listed in that table; D and trimming were worked out from the DNA. This table holds tens of thousands of clones, 93% found once.

Sequencing used peripheral blood. The V call is TRBV6-5, the J call TRBJ1-4; D may be TRBD1 (5 bases). The source of this sequence is a woman aged 70-85 years with COVID-19, enrolled during active disease. CDR3 residues: CASSTSGPPNEKLFF. In DNA form, the CDR3 reads TGTGCCAGCAGTACTTCAGGGCCACCTAATGAAAAACTGTTTTTT.